Listed here are 25 T cell receptor beta chains from one sample, sequenced in a study of cytomegalovirus exposure and HLA in healthy donors. In the PCR, 60 Vbeta and 13 Jbeta primers were used. Some clones are missing from TCRdb's copy, which holds only in-frame ones; the method was immunoSEQ multiplex PCR. The table shows more than 150,000 clones, with approximately 81% occurring only once. The source material was PBMCs. Source of these receptors: a man between 45 and 60 years old in good health and CMV-seronegative.

V usage is TRBV27 and J usage is TRBJ2-2; no clear D gene. The germline gives CDR1 MNHEY, CDR2 SMNVEV (reference sequence). V was clipped by 6 bases and J by 4 bases, with 18 bases between them. The CDR3 contains 16 residues. The CDR3, as DNA: TGTGCCAGCAGCCGATACGTCGGGTCTGGCACCGGGGAGCTGTTTTTT. This translates into CASSRYVGSGTGELFF.

This chain links TRBV18 with TRBJ1-2; no definite D call. Trimming pared 3 bases from V and 5 bases from J, leaving 13 bases between. Germline CDR1 KGHSH, CDR2 LQKENI. CDR3 length: 14 amino acids. The CDR3: CASSPRTGSYGYTF. The CDR3 DNA is TGTGCCAGCTCACCGAGAACCGGGTCTTATGGCTACACCTTC.

The genes are TRBV4-2 and TRBJ1-2; D perhaps matches TRBD1 (6 bases). The germline V gene encodes CDR1 LGHNA and CDR2 YNFKEQ. Trimming removed 4 bases at V and 5 bases at J, with 20 bases between. This CDR3 contains 16 residues. In DNA form, the CDR3 reads TGTGCCAGCAGCCCCGAAGGGGGGGACATGAGGTATGGCTACACCTTC. Encoded protein: CASSPEGGDMRYGYTF.

The gene calls are TRBV14 and TRBJ2-3, with TRBD1 identical over 9 bases. The CDR3 runs to 17 residues. V dropped 2 bases and J dropped 0; count of bases not matched to a gene: 6. CDR1 and CDR2 from the germline V gene are SGHDN and FVKESK. As DNA, the CDR3 is TGTGCCAGCAGCCAACCCAACAGGGGGCCCAGCACAGATACGCAGTATTTT. Translation gives CASSQPNRGPSTDTQYF.

The chain links TRBV7-9 to TRBJ2-5; D possibly corresponds to TRBD1 (5 bases). The V end lost 4 bases, the J end lost 4 bases, and 10 bases lay between the germline ends. Germline assignment: CDR1 SEHNR and CDR2 FQNEAQ (reference sequence). The length of the CDR3 is 13 residues. Here the CDR3 reads CASSSWGPETQYF. The CDR3 DNA follows: TGTGCCAGCAGCTCTTGGGGCCCAGAGACCCAGTACTTC.

This rearrangement joins TRBV7-9 to TRBJ2-6, with D perhaps matching TRBD1 (6 bases). The CDR3 has 16 residues. V lost 5 bases, J lost 6 bases, and 17 bases lay in between. Germline CDR1 and CDR2: SEHNR and FQNEAQ (reference sequence). CDR3 sequence: CASSPRPGHEANVLTF. As DNA, the CDR3 is TGTGCCAGCAGCCCCCGACCGGGACACGAGGCCAACGTCCTGACTTTC.

As regards this clone: Here the CDR3 omits its conserved ending phenylalanine or tryptophan, so a read error is the likely source. The chain carries TRBV7-9 and TRBJ1-6, with D unclear. CDR1 is SEHNR and CDR2 is FQNEAQ in the germline V gene (reference sequence). This CDR3 region has 12 residues. The V and J ends lost 5 bases and 5 bases respectively, with 4 bases between them. CDR3: CASSTNNSPLHL. Here the CDR3 DNA reads TGTGCCAGCAGCACTAATAATTCACCCCTCCACCTT.

The chain recombines TRBV5-1 with TRBJ2-2; 10 bases are a match to TRBD1. This CDR3 spans 15 amino acids. Germline CDR1 is SGHRS and CDR2 is YFSETQ. V shed 2 bases and J 8 bases; nucleotides not matched to a gene: 6. The CDR3 region is CASSFRTGGTGELFF. The CDR3 region has the DNA TGCGCCAGCAGCTTCCGGACAGGGGGTACAGGGGAGCTGTTTTTT. Together with reference TRBV5-1 and TRBJ2-2, the CDR3 gives the full variable domain: KAGVTQTPRYLIKTRGQQVTLSCSPISGHRSVSWYQQTPGQGLQFLFEYFSETQRNKGNFPGRFSGRQFSNSRSEMNVSTLELGDSALYLCASSFRTGGTGELFFGEGSRLTVL.

This chain joins TRBV6-1 and TRBJ1-5; 9 positions match TRBD1. Germline-derived CDR1 and CDR2 are MNHNS and SASEGT. Losses at the gene ends were 9 bases for V and 3 bases for J; bases not matched to a gene: 6. This CDR3 comprises 14 residues. This chain's CDR3 is CASVRQGDNQPQHF. CDR3 in DNA: TGTGCCAGTGTAAGACAGGGGGACAATCAGCCCCAGCATTTT.

This rearrangement joins TRBV29-1 to TRBJ1-1, with a possible D match to TRBD1 (6 bases). The ends were cut back, 4 bases at V and 1 base at J, with 13 bases in the middle. CDR3 length equals 14 residues. The V gene's germline CDR1 is SQVTM and CDR2 ANQGSEA. The CDR3 reads CSVAFGTTNTEAFF. CDR3 nucleotides: TGCAGCGTTGCCTTTGGGACAACGAACACTGAAGCTTTCTTT. The full variable domain, completed using reference TRBV29-1 and TRBJ1-1, is SAVISQKPSRDICQRGTSLTIQCQVDSQVTMMFWYRQQPGQSLTLIATANQGSEATYESGFVIDKFPISRPNLTFSTLTVSNMSPEDSSIYLCSVAFGTTNTEAFFGQGTRLTVV.

The V gene is TRBV6-1, the J gene TRBJ1-5; 10 positions match TRBD1. Germline CDR1 MNHNS, CDR2 SASEGT. This CDR3 comprises 18 residues. The V and J ends lost 4 bases and 1 base, in that order; junction bases with no gene match: 10. The CDR3 reads CASSGAGTGVGSNQPQHF. The CDR3 nucleotides read TGTGCCAGCAGTGGAGCGGGGACAGGGGTTGGAAGCAATCAGCCCCAGCATTTT.

CDR3 residues: CASSETGAIGNTIYF. DNA for the CDR3: TGTGCCAGCAGTGAGACAGGGGCGATTGGAAACACCATATATTTT. The chain uses TRBV25-1 and TRBJ1-3; 8 bases align to TRBD1. Trimming removed 3 bases from V and 3 bases from J; junction bases left unmatched: 4. Germline values: CDR1 MGHDK, CDR2 SYGVNS. CDR3 length: 15 amino acids.

The chain has TRBV6-6 and TRBJ2-4, with TRBD1 matching over 10 bases. The germline gives CDR1 MNHNY, CDR2 SVGAGI (reference sequence). V lost 0 bases, J lost 7 bases, and 0 bases stayed unmatched. The CDR3 runs to 14 residues. CDR3 sequence (DNA): TGTGCCAGCAGTTACTCGGGACAGGGGAACATTCAGTACTTC. Translated, it gives CASSYSGQGNIQYF.

This clone was detected only a few times. The chain links TRBV18 to TRBJ2-7; the D gene is possibly TRBD1 (6 bases). Per the germline V gene, CDR1 is KGHSH and CDR2 is LQKENI. This CDR3 is 14 amino acids long. Trimming removed 3 bases from V and 0 bases from J, with 9 bases in between. Here the CDR3 DNA reads TGTGCCAGCTCACCTGACAGGCTCTCCTACGAGCAGTACTTC. The encoded protein is CASSPDRLSYEQYF.

This clone was detected once. The J gene is TRBJ2-1, the V gene TRBV6-1; 9 bases are shared with TRBD2. Trimming cost V 7 bases and J 3 bases; bases outside gene matches: 4. The CDR3 runs 14 residues. Per the germline V gene, CDR1 is MNHNS and CDR2 is SASEGT. CDR3 sequence: CASKGGGVYNEQFF. CDR3 sequence (DNA): TGTGCCAGCAAAGGCGGGGGGGTCTACAATGAGCAGTTCTTC.

The chain uses TRBV7-9 and TRBJ1-4; a weak D match, TRBD1 (5 bases). This CDR3 contains 15 residues. V lost 5 bases to trimming and J lost 7 bases, with 17 bases between them. CDR1 and CDR2 from the germline V gene are SEHNR and FQNEAQ (reference sequence). The DNA of the CDR3 is TGTGCCAGCAGCCCTACAGGTGGAGTAGGTGAAAAACTGTTTTTT. This gives the protein CASSPTGGVGEKLFF.

The genes are TRBV29-1 and TRBJ1-3; D gene uncertain. The CDR3 is 13 amino acids. V was clipped by 5 bases and J by 0 bases, with 8 bases between them. The germline gives CDR1 SQVTM, CDR2 ANQGSEA. The CDR3 region is CSVRADSGNTIYF. CDR3 nucleotides: TGCAGCGTTCGAGCGGACTCTGGAAACACCATATATTTT.

This chain joins TRBV10-1 and TRBJ1-1, with a possible D match to TRBD1 (6 bases). V was trimmed by 0 bases and J by 6 bases, leaving 11 bases between them. The CDR3 contains 14 residues. The germline gives CDR1 WNHNN, CDR2 SYGVQD (reference sequence). CDR3 protein: CASSESTGIAEAFF. In nucleotides, the CDR3 is TGCGCCAGCAGTGAGTCTACAGGGATCGCTGAAGCTTTCTTT.

This CDR3 is CASSGSFGDTQYF. The DNA for the CDR3 is TGTGCCAGCAGCGGGAGCTTCGGGGATACGCAGTATTTT. The chain joins TRBV9 to TRBJ2-3; D call uncertain. The CDR3 extends over 13 amino acids. V lost 3 bases, J lost 6 bases, and 11 bases lay in between. Germline assignment: CDR1 SGDLS and CDR2 YYNGEE.

This clone was picked up one time. The V call is TRBV6-5, the J call TRBJ1-1, with TRBD1 matching over 7 bases. This CDR3 region has 14 residues. Germline assignment: CDR1 MNHEY and CDR2 SVGAGI. After removal of 0 bases from V and 6 bases from J, the junction contained 4 bases not matched to a gene. The CDR3: CASSYSIGTAEAFF. The DNA for the CDR3 is TGTGCCAGCAGTTACTCGATAGGGACAGCTGAAGCTTTCTTT.

The chain combines TRBV14 with TRBJ2-5, with TRBD2 as a possible D gene (6 bases). The CDR3 extends over 16 amino acids. V was pared by 1 base and J by 5 bases, with 17 bases between. Germline values: CDR1 SGHDN, CDR2 FVKESK. The CDR3 nucleotides are TGTGCCAGCAGCCAAGGAATCGGGGGAGGAAGGGAGACCCAGTACTTC. This sequence encodes CASSQGIGGGRETQYF.

The chain couples TRBV30 to TRBJ1-5; possibly TRBD1 for D (6 bases). The germline V and J ends were trimmed by 4 bases and 0 bases, with 13 bases remaining between them. CDR3 length: 15 amino acids. Germline V gene data show CDR1 as GTSNPN and CDR2 as SVGIG (reference sequence). This chain's CDR3 is CAWNQQGYSNQPQHF. In DNA, the CDR3 is TGTGCCTGGAATCAACAGGGATATAGCAATCAGCCCCAGCATTTT.

The chain employs TRBV10-3 and TRBJ2-3, with a tentative D call TRBD2 (5 bases). The CDR3 contains 13 residues. Germline V lookup: CDR1 ENHRY, CDR2 SYGVKD. The CDR3 reads CAVRGSKGDTQYF. The DNA for the CDR3 is TGTGCTGTCAGAGGGTCTAAAGGGGATACGCAGTATTTT.

The V gene is TRBV29-1, the J gene TRBJ2-1; a weak D match, TRBD2 (5 bases). V shed 4 bases and J shed 6 bases, with 10 bases lying between them. The CDR3 has 12 amino acids. Germline V gene lookup returns CDR1 SQVTM and CDR2 ANQGSEA. The CDR3 sequence is CSVGGQANEQFF. The CDR3 nucleotides read TGCAGCGTTGGCGGGCAGGCCAATGAGCAGTTCTTC.

A single count supports this clone. The chain links TRBV7-3 to TRBJ2-2, with D unresolved. Deletions cut 3 bases from V and 4 bases from J, with 6 bases between. The CDR3 consists of 13 residues. Germline V gene lookup returns CDR1 SGHTA and CDR2 FQGTGA. CDR3 sequence reads: CASSFSGTGELFF. The CDR3 DNA reads as TGTGCCAGCAGCTTTTCGGGCACCGGGGAGCTGTTTTTT.